The clone carrying this T cell receptor (beta chain) was counted many times. Its antigen is not known. CDR1 and CDR2 from the germline V gene are SGHTA and FQGNSA. With V trimmed by 2 bases and J by 5 bases, 6 bases remained unmatched. The CDR3 consists of 15 residues. The sample is drawn from a study of T cell repertoires in cytomegalovirus infection. About the research overall: Public TCR beta signatures indicated both CMV infection and matching HLA type. Study observations and caveats: What dominated the ex vivo response were HLA-C-restricted CMV-specific TCR beta clonotypes. Cumulative public TCR beta family frequency identified carriers of CMV plus the relevant HLA.

Via MiXCR, TCRdb re-called the reads, giving one row per CDR3 protein. This sample has approximately 700,000 distinct CDR3 sequences, with roughly a third found just once. This receptor was obtained from a human donor in good health (CMV status not recorded). Some clones in this sample may be carry-over from other donors' samples. Input material: PBMCs. This chain joins TRBV7-2 and TRBJ1-2; 9 bases fit TRBD1. In nucleotides, the CDR3 is TGTGCCAGCAGCTTATCAGGACAGGGGAATTATGGCTACACCTTC. Protein: CASSLSGQGNYGYTF.